These 27 T cell receptor beta chains share one sample of origin, sequenced in a study of human T cells and chemical hapten exposure. TCRdb redid the calling of the RACE reads with MiXCR, one entry per CDR3 protein. In the table there are 80,000 to 95,000 distinct CDR3 sequences, 8% to 10% of which are singletons. Specified time point: pre-sensitization, week 0. Treatment described: therapeutic diphenylcyclopropenone sensitization with weekly scalp DPC. The sequencing used whole blood, collected in connection with sensitization to the hapten diphenylcyclopropenone (DPC). These receptors came from a woman between 40 and 50 years old with alopecia areata. Some clones in this sample may be carry-over from other donors' samples.

This clonotype has ten or more counts. The rearrangement uses TRBV24-1 and TRBJ2-7; 10 bases align to TRBD1. CDR1 and CDR2 from the germline V gene are KGHDR and SFDVKD. Trimming at V came to 9 bases and at J to 6 bases, leaving 7 bases not matched to a gene. The CDR3 has 13 residues. The CDR3 region is CATAGTGVSEQYF. The CDR3 coding sequence is TGTGCCACCGCCGGGACAGGGGTATCCGAGCAGTACTTC.

V and J are TRBV7-8 and TRBJ1-1; D ambiguous. This CDR3 is 14 amino acids long. From germline, CDR1 is SGHVS and CDR2 FQNEAQ. V was shortened by 1 base and J by 2 bases, with 8 bases between the two germline ends. As DNA, the CDR3 is TGTGCCAGCAGCTTAGGATGGGGTAACACTGAAGCTTTCTTT. This codes for CASSLGWGNTEAFF.

The chain has TRBV9 and TRBJ2-7; tentative D call: TRBD2 (5 bases). From germline, CDR1 is SGDLS and CDR2 YYNGEE. Trimming took 0 bases from V and 2 from J, leaving 15 bases between them. The CDR3 runs 16 residues. For the CDR3, the DNA is TGTGCCAGCAGCGTAGAAGGGCGGAGCGGACCCTACGAGCAGTACTTC. Protein product: CASSVEGRSGPYEQYF.

Ten or more counts support this clonotype. The chain couples TRBV7-2 to TRBJ2-7, with D unresolved. The V end was cut by 2 bases, the J end by 1 base, with 15 bases between. CDR3 length: 16 residues. Germline loops: CDR1 SGHTA, CDR2 FQGNSA. CDR3 sequence reads: CASSLKVGQASYEQYF. DNA of the CDR3: TGTGCCAGCAGCTTAAAGGTTGGGCAGGCTTCCTACGAGCAGTACTTC.

This clonotype was seen ten or more times. V gene TRBV6-5 combines with J gene TRBJ2-5; D possibly matches TRBD1 or TRBD2 (5 bases each). The germline V gene has CDR1 MNHEY and CDR2 SVGAGI. The CDR3 has 17 amino acids. Trimming removed 3 bases at V and 3 bases at J, with 20 bases between. As DNA, the CDR3 is TGTGCCAGCAGTTATTACTCGGTTCCAGTGGGGGAAGAGACCCAGTACTTC. Its translation: CASSYYSVPVGEETQYF.

This clonotype showed up many times. V is TRBV6-5 and J is TRBJ1-2, with 9 nucleotides matching TRBD1. Trimming cost V 5 bases and J 6 bases; bases outside gene matches: 10. The CDR3 contains 15 residues. Looked up from germline, CDR1 is MNHEY and CDR2 is SVGAGI. DNA of the CDR3: TGTGCCAGCAGTCCCCCGGGACAGGGCCCCAATGGCTACACCTTC. The encoded protein is CASSPPGQGPNGYTF.

The table lists this clonotype with many counts. The rearrangement links TRBV6-5 to TRBJ2-7; 12 bases are shared with TRBD1. CDR1 MNHEY and CDR2 SVGAGI come from the germline V gene. V dropped 4 bases and J dropped 7; count of bases not matched to a gene: 8. CDR3 length: 15 residues. CDR3 DNA: TGTGCCAGCAGTTTAAAGGGACAGGGGGCGGGGGAGCAGTACTTC. Translation: CASSLKGQGAGEQYF.

This clonotype appeared many times. The genes are TRBV12-3 or TRBV12-4 and TRBJ1-1; D is perhaps TRBD1 (6 bases). V gave up 3 bases and J gave up 5 bases, with 16 bases separating them. The CDR3 consists of 15 residues. CDR3 in amino acids: CASSFGTTLRTEAFF. As DNA, the CDR3 is TGTGCCAGCAGTTTTGGGACAACCCTGCGAACTGAAGCTTTCTTT.

The chain couples TRBV4-3 to TRBJ1-2; D is unclear. This CDR3 is built from 14 residues. Germline CDR1 and CDR2: LGHNA and YSLEER. V lost 0 bases and J 4 bases, leaving 9 bases between the germline ends. The CDR3 DNA follows: TGCGCCAGCAGCCAAGAAACTGGGCTCTATGGCTACACCTTC. Translating it yields CASSQETGLYGYTF.

This clonotype was seen a few times. The chain has TRBV20-1 and TRBJ2-2; a possible D gene is TRBD1 (6 bases). The CDR3 runs to 16 residues. V was pared by 4 bases and J by 1 base, with 16 bases between. Per germline, CDR1 DFQATT and CDR2 SNEGSKA (reference sequence). The CDR3 nucleotides read TGCAGTGCTACCGATCCCGGACAGCAGAACACCGGGGAGCTGTTTTTT. Residues: CSATDPGQQNTGELFF.

This clonotype has at least ten counts. The chain has TRBV29-1 and TRBJ2-7; 7 nucleotides line up with TRBD2. The CDR3 is made up of 12 amino acids. V lost 1 base and J lost 6; bases outside the gene matches: 3. Germline V gene data show CDR1 as SQVTM and CDR2 as ANQGSEA. CDR3 residues: CSVEGSGGEQYF. For the CDR3, the DNA is TGCAGCGTTGAAGGGTCGGGGGGCGAGCAGTACTTC.

This clonotype was seen many times. The chain couples TRBV10-3 to TRBJ1-2; D may be TRBD1 (6 bases). V dropped 6 bases and J dropped 4 bases, with 21 bases sitting between them. CDR3 size: 16 residues. The germline V gene has CDR1 ENHRY and CDR2 SYGVKD. The chain's CDR3 is CAIRTSRRQDFYGYTF. Written as DNA, the CDR3 is TGTGCCATCAGGACCAGTAGGCGACAGGACTTCTATGGCTACACCTTC.

In this sample, this clonotype turned up many times. The chain carries TRBV28 and TRBJ1-1; a weak D match, TRBD1 (6 bases). The CDR3 contains 15 residues. V was pared by 6 bases and J by 2 bases, with 16 bases between. CDR1 and CDR2 from the germline V gene are MDHEN and SYDVKM. The CDR3, as DNA: TGTGCCAGCAGGGAATGGTACAGGGTTAACACTGAAGCTTTCTTT. Protein: CASREWYRVNTEAFF.

This clonotype was counted many times. The chain uses TRBV10-3 and TRBJ1-1; perhaps TRBD1 as D (5 bases). Germline CDR1 and CDR2: ENHRY and SYGVKD. V was shortened by 6 bases and J by 0 bases, with 11 bases between the two germline ends. The CDR3 is 14 amino acids. In DNA form, the CDR3 reads TGTGCCATCAGGGGGACGTTCATGAACACTGAAGCTTTCTTT. Translated, it gives CAIRGTFMNTEAFF.

V gene TRBV28 combines with J gene TRBJ1-6; D is uncertain. Trimming left V 2 bases short and J 9 bases short, with 5 bases between. The CDR3 contains 12 residues. In germline, CDR1 is MDHEN, CDR2 SYDVKM. The chain's CDR3 is CASSLGSSPLHF. The CDR3 DNA reads TGTGCCAGCAGTTTAGGGAGTTCACCCCTCCACTTT.

The rearrangement links TRBV12-3 or TRBV12-4 to TRBJ2-7; D may correspond to TRBD1 or TRBD2 (6 bases each). V lost 0 bases, J lost 3 bases, and 9 bases lay in between. The CDR3 contains 14 residues. The DNA of the CDR3 is TGTGCCAGCAGTTTAGCAGGGGGGAACTACGAGCAGTACTTC. Its protein is CASSLAGGNYEQYF.

This clonotype was found many times. The chain is built from TRBV3-1 and TRBJ1-3; no clear D gene. The V end was cut by 0 bases, the J end by 3 bases, with 15 bases between. The V gene's germline CDR1 is LGHDT and CDR2 YNNKEL (reference sequence). This CDR3 is 17 amino acids long. Here the CDR3 reads CASSQDTPWSVGNTIYF. DNA of the CDR3: TGTGCCAGCAGCCAAGATACTCCCTGGTCCGTTGGAAACACCATATATTTT.

This clonotype was recorded at least ten times. The V gene is TRBV7-6, the J gene TRBJ2-1, with 16 positions matching TRBD2. The CDR3 has 19 amino acids. V was pared by 5 bases and J by 9 bases, with 16 bases of the junction left unmatched. Germline V lookup: CDR1 SGHVS, CDR2 FNYEAQ. The CDR3 region has the DNA TGTGCCAGCAGCCACGCCCCGGGACTAGCGGGGGGGGTCCCCGGTGAGCAGTTCTTC. This gives the protein CASSHAPGLAGGVPGEQFF.

This clonotype was seen repeatedly, ten times or more. V usage is TRBV5-4 and J usage is TRBJ2-3; the match to TRBD1 covers 8 bases. CDR3 length: 15 residues. Germline V gene data show CDR1 as SGHNT and CDR2 as YYREEE (reference sequence). The V segment lost 5 bases and the J segment 4 bases; nucleotides outside the gene matches: 9. The DNA for the CDR3 is TGTGCCAGCAGTTCTCGTCAGGGGGCCTCAGATACGCAGTATTTT. Translation: CASSSRQGASDTQYF.

The V call is TRBV20-1, the J call TRBJ2-3, with a possible D match to TRBD1 (5 bases). The CDR3 spans 15 residues. From germline, CDR1 is DFQATT and CDR2 SNEGSKA (reference sequence). Trimming stripped 6 bases from V and 0 bases from J, with 16 bases between. The CDR3, as DNA: TGCAGTGCCCCCAGGGTGTACATTAGCACAGATACGCAGTATTTT. Its protein is CSAPRVYISTDTQYF.

CDR3 sequence reads: CASSIGGLGAYEQYF. CDR3 DNA: TGTGCCAGTAGTATCGGGGGGCTAGGGGCCTACGAGCAGTACTTC. J is TRBJ2-7 and V is TRBV19; the D gene is possibly TRBD2 (7 bases). The length of the CDR3 is 15 residues. V lost 3 bases and J lost 2, with 14 bases in between. From germline, CDR1 is LNHDA and CDR2 SQIVND (reference sequence). The whole variable domain, filled in from reference TRBV19 and TRBJ2-7, reads DGGITQSPKYLFRKEGQNVTLSCEQNLNHDAMYWYRQDPGQGLRLIYYSQIVNDFQKGDIAEGYSVSREKKESFPLTVTSAQKNPTAFYLCASSIGGLGAYEQYFGPGTRLTVT.

V gene TRBV7-9 combines with J gene TRBJ1-2; no clear D gene. V lost 5 bases and J lost 6, with 16 bases in between. Germline CDR1 and CDR2: SEHNR and FQNEAQ (reference sequence). This CDR3 region has 14 residues. The CDR3 region is CASSAARTANGYTF. As DNA, the CDR3 is TGTGCCAGCAGCGCAGCCCGGACGGCGAATGGCTACACCTTC.

With respect to this clonotype: A much larger clone differs from this one at a single base, so this may be a read error. V and J are TRBV5-1 and TRBJ2-1; D may be TRBD1 (6 bases). CDR1 and CDR2 from the germline V gene are SGHRS and YFSETQ. There are 17 residues in the CDR3. The germline V and J ends were trimmed by 1 base and 13 bases, with 27 bases remaining between them. The CDR3 spells CASSLNPWGLVGNVQFF. The CDR3 coding sequence is TGCGCCAGCAGCTTGAACCCCTGGGGGCTAGTGGGGAATGTACAGTTCTTC.

A few counts support this clonotype. The V call is TRBV6-2 or TRBV6-3, the J call TRBJ2-3, with no clear D. Trimming pared 2 bases from V and 10 bases from J, leaving 13 bases between. Germline-derived CDR1 and CDR2 are MNHEY and SVGEGT. The CDR3 has 13 residues. The CDR3 spells CASSYPSFGAQYF. DNA for the CDR3: TGTGCCAGCAGTTACCCGTCCTTTGGGGCGCAGTATTTT.

This clonotype has a count of ten or more. The genes are TRBV12-3 or TRBV12-4 and TRBJ2-1; TRBD1 aligns across 9 bases. With 5 bases clipped from V and 5 bases from J, the junction kept 13 bases outside the gene matches. The CDR3 is made up of 17 amino acids. The CDR3 DNA sequence: TGTGCCAGCAGTCCGACCCCTCCGGGACAGGGAAACAATGAGCAGTTCTTC. This sequence encodes CASSPTPPGQGNNEQFF.

The sample holds many counts of this clonotype. V gene TRBV7-9 combines with J gene TRBJ1-1; D ambiguous. Trimming cost V 4 bases and J 1 base, with 10 bases left between them. This CDR3 spans 14 amino acids. Germline lookup yields CDR1 SEHNR and CDR2 FQNEAQ (reference sequence). This chain's CDR3 is CASSSKLGNTEAFF. DNA of the CDR3: TGTGCCAGCAGCTCGAAATTAGGGAACACTGAAGCTTTCTTT.

This clonotype was seen more than once but under ten times. The V call is TRBV10-3, the J call TRBJ1-5; possible D gene TRBD1, 5 bases. The germline CDR1 and CDR2 sequences are ENHRY and SYGVKD. With 0 bases removed from V and 3 bases from J, the gap between germline ends came to 12 bases. The CDR3 is made up of 16 amino acids. The CDR3 DNA is TGTGCCATCAGTGAGTCGGGGCCGTTTCACAATCAGCCCCAGCATTTT. As protein: CAISESGPFHNQPQHF.